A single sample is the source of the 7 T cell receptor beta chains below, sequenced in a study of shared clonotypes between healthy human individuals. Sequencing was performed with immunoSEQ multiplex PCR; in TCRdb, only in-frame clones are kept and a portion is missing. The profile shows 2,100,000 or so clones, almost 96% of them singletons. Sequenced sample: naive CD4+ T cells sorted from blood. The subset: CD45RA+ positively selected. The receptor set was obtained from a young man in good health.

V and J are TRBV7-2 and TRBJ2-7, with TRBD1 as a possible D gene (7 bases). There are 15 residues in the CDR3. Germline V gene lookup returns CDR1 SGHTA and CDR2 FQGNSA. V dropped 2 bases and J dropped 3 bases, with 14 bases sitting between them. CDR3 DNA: TGTGCCAGCAGCTTATATGGAGGGGGCCTCTACGAGCAGTACTTC. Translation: CASSLYGGGLYEQYF.

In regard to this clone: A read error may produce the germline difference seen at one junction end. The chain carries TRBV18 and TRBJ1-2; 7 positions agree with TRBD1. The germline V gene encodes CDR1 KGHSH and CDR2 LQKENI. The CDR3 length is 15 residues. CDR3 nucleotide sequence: TGTGCCAGCTCATTTCGGACAGGAAATAACGATGGCTACACCTTC. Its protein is CASSFRTGNNDGYTF.

The CDR3 reads CASTMEASGANVLTF. The CDR3, as DNA: TGTGCCAGCACTATGGAGGCCTCTGGGGCCAACGTCCTGACTTTC. The V call is TRBV9, the J call TRBJ2-6; TRBD2 is a possible D gene (5 bases). V gave up 6 bases and J gave up 0 bases, with 10 bases separating them. From germline, CDR1 is SGDLS and CDR2 YYNGEE. This CDR3 has 15 amino acids.

Here the CDR3 reads CASSLAGPRNQPQHF. CDR3 in DNA: TGTGCCAGCAGCTTGGCAGGGCCGCGCAATCAGCCCCAGCATTTT. This chain uses TRBV5-8 with TRBJ1-5; D is possibly TRBD1 (5 bases). The V and J ends lost 0 bases and 2 bases respectively, with 9 bases between them. Germline loops: CDR1 SGHTS, CDR2 YDEGEE. CDR3 length equals 15 residues.

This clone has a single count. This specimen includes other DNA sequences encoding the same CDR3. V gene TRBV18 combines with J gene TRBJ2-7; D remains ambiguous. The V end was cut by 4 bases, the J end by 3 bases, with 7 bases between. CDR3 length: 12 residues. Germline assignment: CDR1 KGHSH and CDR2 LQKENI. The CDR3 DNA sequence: TGTGCCAGCTCACGCGGCAGCTACGAGCAGTACTTC. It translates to CASSRGSYEQYF.

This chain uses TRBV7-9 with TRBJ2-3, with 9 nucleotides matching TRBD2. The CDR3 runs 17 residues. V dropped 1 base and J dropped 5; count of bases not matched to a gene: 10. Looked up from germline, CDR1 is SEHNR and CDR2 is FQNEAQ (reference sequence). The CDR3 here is CASSLGAGGGAIDTQYF. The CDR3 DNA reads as TGTGCCAGCAGCTTAGGAGCAGGCGGGGGGGCCATAGATACGCAGTATTTT.

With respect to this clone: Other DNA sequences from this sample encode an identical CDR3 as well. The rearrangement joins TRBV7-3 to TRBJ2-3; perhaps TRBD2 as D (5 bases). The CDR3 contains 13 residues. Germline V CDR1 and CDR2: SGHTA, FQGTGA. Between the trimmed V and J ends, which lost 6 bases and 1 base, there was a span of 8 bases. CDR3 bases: TGTGCCAGCAGTTCCGGGGGCACAGATACGCAGTATTTT. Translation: CASSSGGTDTQYF.